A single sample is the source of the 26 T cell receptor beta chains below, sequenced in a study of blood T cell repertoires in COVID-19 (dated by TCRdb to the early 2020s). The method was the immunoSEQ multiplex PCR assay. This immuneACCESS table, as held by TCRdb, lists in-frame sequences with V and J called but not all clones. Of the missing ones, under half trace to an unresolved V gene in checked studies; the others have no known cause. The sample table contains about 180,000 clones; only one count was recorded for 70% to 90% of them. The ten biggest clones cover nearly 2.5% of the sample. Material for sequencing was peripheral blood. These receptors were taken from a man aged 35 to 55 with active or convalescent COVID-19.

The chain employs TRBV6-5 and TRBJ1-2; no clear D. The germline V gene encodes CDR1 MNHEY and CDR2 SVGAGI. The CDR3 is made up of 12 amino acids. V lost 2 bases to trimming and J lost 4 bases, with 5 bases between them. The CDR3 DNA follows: TGTGCCAGCAGTTACGACACCTATGGCTACACCTTC. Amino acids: CASSYDTYGYTF.

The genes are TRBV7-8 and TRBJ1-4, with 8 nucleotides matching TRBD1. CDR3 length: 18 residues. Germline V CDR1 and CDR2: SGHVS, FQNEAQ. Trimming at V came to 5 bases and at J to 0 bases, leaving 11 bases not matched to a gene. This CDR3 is CASSPYTGGPATNEKLFF. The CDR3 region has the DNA TGTGCCAGCAGCCCCTATACAGGGGGGCCTGCAACTAATGAAAAACTGTTTTTT.

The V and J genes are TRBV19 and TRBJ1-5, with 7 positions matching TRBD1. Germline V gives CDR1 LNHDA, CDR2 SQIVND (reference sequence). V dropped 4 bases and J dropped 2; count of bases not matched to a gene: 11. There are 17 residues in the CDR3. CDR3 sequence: CASSTSIYDRGNQPQHF. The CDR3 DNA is TGTGCCAGTAGTACCTCAATCTACGACAGGGGCAATCAGCCCCAGCATTTT. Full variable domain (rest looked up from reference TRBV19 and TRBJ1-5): DGGITQSPKYLFRKEGQNVTLSCEQNLNHDAMYWYRQDPGQGLRLIYYSQIVNDFQKGDIAEGYSVSREKKESFPLTVTSAQKNPTAFYLCASSTSIYDRGNQPQHFGDGTRLSIL.

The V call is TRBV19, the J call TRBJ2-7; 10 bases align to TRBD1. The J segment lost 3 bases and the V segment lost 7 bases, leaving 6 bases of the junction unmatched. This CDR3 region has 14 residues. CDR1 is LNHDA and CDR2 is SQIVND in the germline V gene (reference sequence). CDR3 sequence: CASTLGTGDYEQYF. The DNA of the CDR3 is TGTGCCAGTACCCTAGGGACAGGGGACTACGAGCAGTACTTC.

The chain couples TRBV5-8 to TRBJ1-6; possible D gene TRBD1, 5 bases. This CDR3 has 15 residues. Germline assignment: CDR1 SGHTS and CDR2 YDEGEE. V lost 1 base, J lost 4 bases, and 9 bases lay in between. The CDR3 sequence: CASSLTGNYNSPLHF. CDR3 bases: TGTGCCAGCAGCTTGACAGGAAATTATAATTCACCCCTCCACTTT.

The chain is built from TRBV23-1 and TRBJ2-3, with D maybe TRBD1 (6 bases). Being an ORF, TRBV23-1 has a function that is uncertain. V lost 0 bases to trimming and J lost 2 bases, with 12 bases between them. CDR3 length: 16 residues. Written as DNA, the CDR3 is TGCGCCAGCAGTCAATCGGGGGCCGGATTCACAGATACGCAGTATTTT. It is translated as CASSQSGAGFTDTQYF.

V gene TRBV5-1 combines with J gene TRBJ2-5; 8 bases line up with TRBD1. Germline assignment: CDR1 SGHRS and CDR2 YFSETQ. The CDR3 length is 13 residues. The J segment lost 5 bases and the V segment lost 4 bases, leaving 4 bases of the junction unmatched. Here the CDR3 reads CASSQGARETQYF. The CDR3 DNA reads TGCGCCAGCAGCCAGGGGGCTCGGGAGACCCAGTACTTC.

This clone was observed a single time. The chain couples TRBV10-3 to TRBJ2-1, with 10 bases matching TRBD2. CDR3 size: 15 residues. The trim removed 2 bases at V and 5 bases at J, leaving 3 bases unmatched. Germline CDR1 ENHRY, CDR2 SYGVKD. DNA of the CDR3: TGTGCCATCAGTGAGGAGCGGGGGGGGAACAATGAGCAGTTCTTC. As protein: CAISEERGGNNEQFF.

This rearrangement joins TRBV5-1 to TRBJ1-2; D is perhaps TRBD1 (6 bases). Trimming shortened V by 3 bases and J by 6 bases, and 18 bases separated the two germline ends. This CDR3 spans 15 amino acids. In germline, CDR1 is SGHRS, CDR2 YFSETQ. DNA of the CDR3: TGCGCCAGCAGCTCTACAGGGAATTCTATGGATGGCTACACCTTC. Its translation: CASSSTGNSMDGYTF.

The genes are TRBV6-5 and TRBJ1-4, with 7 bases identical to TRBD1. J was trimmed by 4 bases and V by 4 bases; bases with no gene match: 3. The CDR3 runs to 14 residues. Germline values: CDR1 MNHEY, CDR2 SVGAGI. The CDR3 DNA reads TGTGCCAGCAGTTCGGACAGGATTAATGAAAAACTGTTTTTT. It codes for CASSSDRINEKLFF.

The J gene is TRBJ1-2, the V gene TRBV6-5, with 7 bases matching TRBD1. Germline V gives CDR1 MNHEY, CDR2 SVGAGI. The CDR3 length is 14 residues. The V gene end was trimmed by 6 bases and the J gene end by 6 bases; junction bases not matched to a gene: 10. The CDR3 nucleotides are TGTGCCAGCAGGGCGACAGGGTTTGTAGATGGCTACACCTTC. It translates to CASRATGFVDGYTF.

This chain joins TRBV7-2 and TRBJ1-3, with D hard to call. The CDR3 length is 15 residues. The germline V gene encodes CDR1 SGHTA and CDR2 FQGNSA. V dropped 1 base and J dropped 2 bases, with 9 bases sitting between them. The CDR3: CASSLVGGPGNTIYF. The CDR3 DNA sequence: TGTGCCAGCAGCTTAGTTGGAGGCCCTGGAAACACCATATATTTT.

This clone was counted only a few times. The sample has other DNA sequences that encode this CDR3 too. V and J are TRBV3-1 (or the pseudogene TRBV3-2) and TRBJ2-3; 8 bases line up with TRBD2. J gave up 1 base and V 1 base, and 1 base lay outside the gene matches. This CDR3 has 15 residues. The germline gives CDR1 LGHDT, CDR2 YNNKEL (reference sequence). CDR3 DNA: TGTGCCAGCAGCCAAGGCGGGGGGCGCACAGATACGCAGTATTTT. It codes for CASSQGGGRTDTQYF.

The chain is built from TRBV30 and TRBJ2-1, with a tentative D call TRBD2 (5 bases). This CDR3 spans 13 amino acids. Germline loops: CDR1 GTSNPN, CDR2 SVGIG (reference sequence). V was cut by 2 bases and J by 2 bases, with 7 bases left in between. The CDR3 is CAWSTGTYNEQFF. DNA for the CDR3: TGTGCCTGGAGTACCGGGACCTACAATGAGCAGTTCTTC.

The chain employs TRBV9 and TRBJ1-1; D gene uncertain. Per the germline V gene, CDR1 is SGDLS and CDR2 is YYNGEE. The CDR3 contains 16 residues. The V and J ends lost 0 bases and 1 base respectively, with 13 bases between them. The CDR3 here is CASSVGPLPGNTEAFF. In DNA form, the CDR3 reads TGTGCCAGCAGCGTAGGACCTTTGCCGGGGAACACTGAAGCTTTCTTT.

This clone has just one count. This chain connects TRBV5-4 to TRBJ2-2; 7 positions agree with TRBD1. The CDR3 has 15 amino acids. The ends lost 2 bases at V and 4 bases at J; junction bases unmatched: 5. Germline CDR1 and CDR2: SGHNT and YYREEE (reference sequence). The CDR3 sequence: CASSFRQGGTGELFF. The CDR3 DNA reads TGTGCCAGCAGCTTCAGACAGGGCGGCACCGGGGAGCTGTTTTTT.

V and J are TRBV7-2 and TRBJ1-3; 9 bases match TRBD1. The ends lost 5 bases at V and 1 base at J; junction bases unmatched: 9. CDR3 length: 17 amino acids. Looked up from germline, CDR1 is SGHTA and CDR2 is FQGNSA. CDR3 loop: CASSPTGTGFSGNTIYF. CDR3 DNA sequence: TGTGCCAGCAGCCCTACCGGGACAGGGTTTTCTGGAAACACCATATATTTT.

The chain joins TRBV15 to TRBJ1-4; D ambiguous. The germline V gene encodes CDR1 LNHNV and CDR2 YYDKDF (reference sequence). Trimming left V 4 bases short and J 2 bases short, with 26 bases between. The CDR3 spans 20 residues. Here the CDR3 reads CATSNYHLTGEGSTNEKLFF. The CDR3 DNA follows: TGTGCCACCAGCAACTACCACCTGACGGGAGAGGGCTCGACTAATGAAAAACTGTTTTTT.

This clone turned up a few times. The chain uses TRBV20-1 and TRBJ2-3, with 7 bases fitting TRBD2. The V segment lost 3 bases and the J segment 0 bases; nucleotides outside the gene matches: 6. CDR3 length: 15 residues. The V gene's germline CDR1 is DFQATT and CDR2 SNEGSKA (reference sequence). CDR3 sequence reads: CSASGTSESTDTQYF. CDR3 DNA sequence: TGCAGTGCTAGTGGTACTAGCGAAAGCACAGATACGCAGTATTTT.

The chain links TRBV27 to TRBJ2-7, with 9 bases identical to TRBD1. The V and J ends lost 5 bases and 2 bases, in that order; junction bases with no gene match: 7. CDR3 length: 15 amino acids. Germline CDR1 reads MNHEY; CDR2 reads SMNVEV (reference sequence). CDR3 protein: CASSPTGGLTYEQYF. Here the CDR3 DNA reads TGTGCCAGCAGTCCCACAGGGGGCCTAACCTACGAGCAGTACTTC.

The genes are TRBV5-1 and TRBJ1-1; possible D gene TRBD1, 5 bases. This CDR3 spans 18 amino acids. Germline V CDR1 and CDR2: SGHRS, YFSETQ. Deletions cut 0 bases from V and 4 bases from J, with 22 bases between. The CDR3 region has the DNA TGCGCCAGCAGCTTGGTGGCGGGGGTTTATAGGCTGGGCACTGAAGCTTTCTTT. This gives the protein CASSLVAGVYRLGTEAFF. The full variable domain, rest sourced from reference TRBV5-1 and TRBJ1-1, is KAGVTQTPRYLIKTRGQQVTLSCSPISGHRSVSWYQQTPGQGLQFLFEYFSETQRNKGNFPGRFSGRQFSNSRSEMNVSTLELGDSALYLCASSLVAGVYRLGTEAFFGQGTRLTVV.

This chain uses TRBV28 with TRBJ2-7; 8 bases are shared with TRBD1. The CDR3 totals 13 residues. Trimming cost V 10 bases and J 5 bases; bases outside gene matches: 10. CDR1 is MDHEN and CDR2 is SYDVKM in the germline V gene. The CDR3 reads CATQTTGANEQYF. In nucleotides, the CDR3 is TGTGCCACACAAACGACAGGGGCAAACGAGCAGTACTTC.

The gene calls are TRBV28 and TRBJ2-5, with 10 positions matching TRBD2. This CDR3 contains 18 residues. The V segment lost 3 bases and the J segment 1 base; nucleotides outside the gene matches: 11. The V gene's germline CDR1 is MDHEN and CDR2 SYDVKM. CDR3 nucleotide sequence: TGTGCCAGCAGTTTCTACCCTGGGCTAGCGGGGGCCCAAGAGACCCAGTACTTC. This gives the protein CASSFYPGLAGAQETQYF.

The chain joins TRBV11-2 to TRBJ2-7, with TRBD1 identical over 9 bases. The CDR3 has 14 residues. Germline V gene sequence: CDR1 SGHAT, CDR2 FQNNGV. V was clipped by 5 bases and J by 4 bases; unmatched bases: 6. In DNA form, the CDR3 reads TGTGCCAGCAGCACCCGACAGGGGGGTTACGAGCAGTACTTC. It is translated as CASSTRQGGYEQYF. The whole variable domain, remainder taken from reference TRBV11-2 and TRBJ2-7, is EAGVAQSPRYKIIEKRQSVAFWCNPISGHATLYWYQQILGQGPKLLIQFQNNGVVDDSQLPKDRFSAERLKGVDSTLKIQPAKLEDSAVYLCASSTRQGGYEQYFGPGTRLTVT.

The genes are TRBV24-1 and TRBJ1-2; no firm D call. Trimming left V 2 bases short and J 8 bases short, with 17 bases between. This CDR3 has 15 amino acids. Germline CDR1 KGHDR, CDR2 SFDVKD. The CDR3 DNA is TGTGCCACCAGTGATTCCAAACAAGCGCGATACGGCTACACCTTC. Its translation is CATSDSKQARYGYTF.

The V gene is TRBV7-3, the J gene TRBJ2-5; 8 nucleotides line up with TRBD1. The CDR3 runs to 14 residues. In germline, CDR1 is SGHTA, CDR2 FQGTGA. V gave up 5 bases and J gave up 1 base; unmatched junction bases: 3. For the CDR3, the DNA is TGTGCCAGCAGCCTTGGGACAGGCCAAGAGACCCAGTACTTC. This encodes CASSLGTGQETQYF. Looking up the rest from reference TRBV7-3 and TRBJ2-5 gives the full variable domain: GAGVSQTPSNKVTEKGKYVELRCDPISGHTALYWYRQSLGQGPEFLIYFQGTGAADDSGLPNDRFFAVRPEGSVSTLKIQRTERGDSAVYLCASSLGTGQETQYFGPGTRLLVL.